These 29 T cell receptor beta chains share one sample of origin, sequenced in a study of blood T cell repertoires in COVID-19. Sequencing used immunoSEQ multiplex PCR; TCRdb keeps in-frame clones, though not all of them. The sample has about 210,000 clones, about 82% seen once; the top ten hold 4.5% to 7%. The sequenced sample consisted of PBMCs or T cells enriched from blood (not recorded which). The receptors here all came from a man aged 35-49 years with acute COVID-19.

The chain couples TRBV2 to TRBJ1-2; a possible D gene is TRBD1 (6 bases). V lost 10 bases and J lost 1, with 13 bases in between. CDR3 length: 13 amino acids. Germline-derived CDR1 and CDR2 are SNHLY and FYNNEI. CDR3 in amino acids: CATARDINYGYTF. In nucleotides, the CDR3 is TGTGCCACCGCCAGGGACATTAACTATGGCTACACCTTC.

The rearrangement joins TRBV7-9 to TRBJ2-4; unclear D gene. The CDR3 is 11 residues long. Between the trimmed V and J ends, which lost 1 base and 13 bases, there was a span of 8 bases. Looked up from germline, CDR1 is SEHNR and CDR2 is FQNEAQ (reference sequence). In DNA, the CDR3 is TGTGCCAGCAGCTTAGGACTCTCCCAGTACTTC. The encoded protein is CASSLGLSQYF.

V usage is TRBV7-9 and J usage is TRBJ1-5; D is perhaps TRBD1 (5 bases). V lost 1 base and J lost 6, with 10 bases in between. The CDR3 covers 14 residues. The germline gives CDR1 SEHNR, CDR2 FQNEAQ (reference sequence). The CDR3 region has the DNA TGTGCCAGCAGCTTAGAGGGGAAGCTTCAGCCCCAGCATTTT. Translation gives CASSLEGKLQPQHF.

Comment on this clone: Other DNA sequences of this sample code for an identical CDR3. The chain couples TRBV5-4 to TRBJ2-5; 10 bases map to TRBD2. This CDR3 is built from 16 residues. Germline trimming cut 0 bases from V and 1 base from J; bases unmatched to any gene: 3. Germline-derived CDR1 and CDR2 are SGHNT and YYREEE (reference sequence). This chain's CDR3 is CASSLGRTSGQETQYF. CDR3 coding DNA: TGTGCCAGCAGCTTGGGGCGGACTAGCGGCCAAGAGACCCAGTACTTC.

V usage is TRBV28 and J usage is TRBJ1-6, with D uncertain. Deletions cut 3 bases from V and 4 bases from J, with 10 bases between. Germline V gene lookup returns CDR1 MDHEN and CDR2 SYDVKM. The CDR3 is 15 residues long. The CDR3 bases are TGTGCCAGCAGTTTTGGTCAGAATTATAATTCACCCCTCCACTTT. This codes for CASSFGQNYNSPLHF.

With respect to this clone: Different DNA sequences within this sample yield the same CDR3. J is TRBJ1-2 and V is TRBV15; 7 bases fit TRBD1. CDR3 length: 16 residues. From germline, CDR1 is LNHNV and CDR2 YYDKDF (reference sequence). V lost 1 base and J lost 8; bases outside the gene matches: 13. The CDR3 spells CATSRGVVEGASGYTF. The CDR3 nucleotides are TGTGCCACCAGCAGAGGAGTGGTTGAGGGGGCGTCGGGCTACACCTTC.

The rearrangement joins TRBV28 to TRBJ2-7; TRBD1 agrees at 7 bases. V shed 6 bases and J 2 bases; nucleotides not matched to a gene: 4. This CDR3 has 13 residues. Per germline, CDR1 MDHEN and CDR2 SYDVKM. The CDR3 here is CASRGQAPYEQYF. The CDR3 DNA is TGTGCCAGCAGAGGACAGGCCCCCTACGAGCAGTACTTC.

Here the CDR3 reads CASTLDGTESSYEQYF. The CDR3 coding sequence is TGTGCCAGCACCTTAGACGGGACAGAAAGCTCCTACGAGCAGTACTTC. V gene TRBV5-4 combines with J gene TRBJ2-7; TRBD1 aligns across 7 bases. Germline V gene sequence: CDR1 SGHNT, CDR2 YYREEE (reference sequence). The CDR3 totals 16 residues. V dropped 6 bases and J dropped 0; count of bases not matched to a gene: 12.

V usage is TRBV27 and J usage is TRBJ1-4, with TRBD1 matching over 7 bases. With V trimmed by 5 bases and J by 10 bases, 10 bases remained unmatched. The CDR3 is made up of 14 amino acids. Germline V gene sequence: CDR1 MNHEY, CDR2 SMNVEV (reference sequence). The CDR3 DNA is TGTGCCAGCAGTCGAGACAGGGATCGCGGAAAACTGTTTTTT. Its translation is CASSRDRDRGKLFF. Filled out from reference TRBV27 and TRBJ1-4, the complete variable domain reads EAQVTQNPRYLITVTGKKLTVTCSQNMNHEYMSWYRQDPGLGLRQIYYSMNVEVTDKGDVPEGYKVSRKEKRNFPLILESPSPNQTSLYFCASSRDRDRGKLFFGSGTQLSVL.

This chain uses TRBV13 with TRBJ2-3; D perhaps matches TRBD2 (6 bases). The CDR3 contains 14 residues. Germline CDR1 is PRHDT and CDR2 is FYEKMQ (reference sequence). V shed 3 bases and J shed 4 bases, with 11 bases lying between them. The CDR3 bases are TGTGCCAGCAGCTTCAGGAGGGTTCCAGATACGCAGTATTTT. Translating gives CASSFRRVPDTQYF.

This chain uses TRBV10-3 with TRBJ2-2, with a possible D match to TRBD1 (5 bases). The CDR3 has 13 residues. Germline values: CDR1 ENHRY, CDR2 SYGVKD. Trimming stripped 8 bases from V and 1 base from J, with 8 bases between. The CDR3 reads CAISGMNTGELFF. The CDR3 nucleotides read TGTGCCATCTCAGGGATGAACACCGGGGAGCTGTTTTTT.

This sequence joins TRBV6-1 and TRBJ1-1; TRBD1 is a possible D gene (5 bases). Trimming left V 2 bases short and J 2 bases short, with 12 bases between. The CDR3 contains 15 residues. Germline V gene sequence: CDR1 MNHNS, CDR2 SASEGT. The CDR3 is CASSENKDSNTEAFF. CDR3 nucleotide sequence: TGTGCCAGCAGTGAAAATAAAGACAGCAACACTGAAGCTTTCTTT.

The V and J genes are TRBV3-1 (or the pseudogene TRBV3-2) and TRBJ1-5; 9 positions match TRBD1. From germline, CDR1 is LGHDT and CDR2 YNNKEL (reference sequence). V lost 2 bases to trimming and J lost 4 bases; unmatched junction nucleotides: 9. The CDR3 consists of 17 residues. The chain's CDR3 is CASSQTRPGQGNQPQHF. The DNA for the CDR3 is TGTGCCAGCAGCCAAACAAGACCGGGACAGGGTAATCAGCCCCAGCATTTT.

This chain connects TRBV28 to TRBJ1-4; TRBD1 is a possible D gene (5 bases). Germline-derived CDR1 and CDR2 are MDHEN and SYDVKM. The V gene lost 6 bases and the J gene lost 6 bases, with 14 bases spanning the gap. The CDR3 contains 14 residues. The CDR3 DNA follows: TGTGCCAGCAGGACAGACGGGCTGTATGAAAAACTGTTTTTT. It translates to CASRTDGLYEKLFF.

V is TRBV5-1 and J is TRBJ2-5; D is undetermined. CDR1 and CDR2 (germline): SGHRS, YFSETQ. Trimming stripped 2 bases from V and 5 bases from J, with 7 bases between. The CDR3 is 12 amino acids. Written as DNA, the CDR3 is TGCGCCAGCAGCTTAGATCGGGAGACCCAGTACTTC. Protein: CASSLDRETQYF.

This clone was seen only once. This sequence joins TRBV28 and TRBJ1-4; D gene ambiguous. V was clipped by 7 bases and J by 8 bases, with 20 bases between them. The CDR3 consists of 15 residues. The germline gives CDR1 MDHEN, CDR2 SYDVKM. The CDR3 is CASTPIGSSTEKLFF. The CDR3 DNA follows: TGTGCCAGCACTCCGATAGGGAGTAGCACGGAAAAACTGTTTTTT. Together with reference TRBV28 and TRBJ1-4, the CDR3 gives the full variable domain: DVKVTQSSRYLVKRTGEKVFLECVQDMDHENMFWYRQDPGLGLRLIYFSYDVKMKEKGDIPEGYSVSREKKERFSLILESASTNQTSMYLCASTPIGSSTEKLFFGSGTQLSVL.

This clone has a handful of counts. The V call is TRBV29-1, the J call TRBJ1-2, with 8 bases identical to TRBD1. CDR1 and CDR2 from the germline V gene are SQVTM and ANQGSEA. The CDR3 contains 15 residues. Trimming cost V 4 bases and J 4 bases; bases outside gene matches: 11. The CDR3 reads CSVVDWTGSPYGYTF. The CDR3 nucleotides are TGCAGCGTTGTCGATTGGACAGGGTCCCCCTATGGCTACACCTTC.

The chain carries TRBV27 and TRBJ2-2; D is unclear. This CDR3 is built from 14 residues. Trimming stripped 2 bases from V and 7 bases from J, with 11 bases between. Germline V gene data show CDR1 as MNHEY and CDR2 as SMNVEV (reference sequence). This CDR3 reads CASSLRLSGGELFF. In nucleotides, the CDR3 is TGTGCCAGCAGTTTAAGACTTTCCGGCGGGGAGCTGTTTTTT.

The chain employs TRBV5-4 and TRBJ2-7; 8 positions agree with TRBD2. This CDR3 region has 17 residues. CDR1 and CDR2 (germline): SGHNT, YYREEE (reference sequence). Germline trimming cut 4 bases from V and 0 bases from J; bases unmatched to any gene: 12. CDR3 in DNA: TGTGCCAGCAGCCCGAGCAGTAGCGGGATTCTCTCCTACGAGCAGTACTTC. This encodes CASSPSSSGILSYEQYF. Combining the CDR3 with reference TRBV5-4 and TRBJ2-7 gives the whole variable domain ETGVTQSPTHLIKTRGQQVTLRCSSQSGHNTVSWYQQALGQGPQFIFQYYREEENGRGNFPPRFSGLQFPNYSSELNVNALELDDSALYLCASSPSSSGILSYEQYFGPGTRLTVT.

V gene TRBV12-3 or TRBV12-4 combines with J gene TRBJ1-2; D ambiguous. V was pared by 6 bases and J by 4 bases, with 12 bases between. This CDR3 region has 13 residues. This CDR3 reads CASRGLASYGYTF. CDR3 in DNA: TGTGCCAGCAGGGGTCTAGCCAGCTATGGCTACACCTTC.

The chain recombines TRBV6-5 with TRBJ1-6, with D possibly TRBD1 on 6 matching bases. V gave up 10 bases and J gave up 10 bases, with 20 bases separating them. CDR3 length: 14 residues. Germline V gives CDR1 MNHEY, CDR2 SVGAGI. CDR3 bases: TGTGCCATAAGAGAGGGGGTCAAGGAATCACCCCTCCACTTT. Translation gives CAIREGVKESPLHF.

This clone appeared a few times. The CDR3 sequence is CASSFLSGTSNTGELFF. The CDR3 bases are TGTGCCAGCAGCTTCTTAAGCGGGACGTCGAACACCGGGGAGCTGTTTTTT. The gene calls are TRBV7-9 and TRBJ2-2, with 7 positions matching TRBD2. The CDR3 loop spans 17 amino acids. Germline V gives CDR1 SEHNR, CDR2 FQNEAQ (reference sequence). The V gene end was trimmed by 3 bases and the J gene end by 0 bases; junction bases not matched to a gene: 7. The variable domain in full, with the rest retrieved from reference TRBV7-9 and TRBJ2-2, is DTGVSQNPRHKITKRGQNVTFRCDPISEHNRLYWYRQTLGQGPEFLTYFQNEAQLEKSRLLSDRFSAERPKGSFSTLEIQRTEQGDSAMYLCASSFLSGTSNTGELFFGEGSRLTVL.

With regard to this clone: Within the sample, other DNA sequences also encode this same CDR3. The V gene is TRBV3-1 (or the pseudogene TRBV3-2), the J gene TRBJ2-3; D call uncertain. V was clipped by 5 bases and J by 3 bases, with 3 bases between them. Germline V gene data show CDR1 as LGHDT and CDR2 as YNNKEL (reference sequence). The CDR3 consists of 11 residues. This chain's CDR3 is CASSYTDTQYF. CDR3 coding DNA: TGTGCCAGCAGCTATACAGATACGCAGTATTTT.

The table lists this clone with a count of one. V usage is TRBV10-3 and J usage is TRBJ2-7, with D possibly being TRBD2 (6 bases). This CDR3 is built from 14 residues. Germline-derived CDR1 and CDR2 are ENHRY and SYGVKD. Trimming pared 2 bases from V and 6 bases from J, leaving 14 bases between. CDR3 bases: TGTGCCATCAGTGAGGGGAGGCTCCGGTTCGAGCAGTACTTC. Translation gives CAISEGRLRFEQYF.

The chain joins TRBV4-2 to TRBJ2-5, with 7 bases aligning to TRBD2. Trimming cost V 0 bases and J 5 bases; bases outside gene matches: 6. The V gene's germline CDR1 is LGHNA and CDR2 YNFKEQ. There are 15 residues in the CDR3. Written as DNA, the CDR3 is TGTGCCAGCAGCCAAGAGTCAAGGGGAGGGGAGACCCAGTACTTC. Protein: CASSQESRGGETQYF.

In this sample, this clone turned up a few times. J is TRBJ1-1 and V is TRBV29-1, with 8 bases that match TRBD1. CDR1 SQVTM and CDR2 ANQGSEA come from the germline V gene. J was trimmed by 8 bases and V by 6 bases; bases with no gene match: 11. The CDR3 contains 13 residues. CDR3 region: CSVGSDRGPEAFF. CDR3 sequence (DNA): TGCAGCGTCGGAAGCGACAGGGGCCCCGAAGCTTTCTTT.

The chain is built from TRBV5-6 and TRBJ2-1; TRBD2 is a possible D gene (6 bases). Trimming shortened V by 2 bases and J by 0 bases, and 18 bases separated the two germline ends. Germline V gene sequence: CDR1 SGHDT, CDR2 YYEEEE. The CDR3 consists of 18 residues. The CDR3 bases are TGTGCCAGCAGCTTACCCCTTAAGCGGGCGATCTCCTACAATGAGCAGTTCTTC. Translation: CASSLPLKRAISYNEQFF. Variable domain in full (rest from reference TRBV5-6 and TRBJ2-1): DAGVTQSPTHLIKTRGQQVTLRCSPKSGHDTVSWYQQALGQGPQFIFQYYEEEERQRGNFPDRFSGHQFPNYSSELNVNALLLGDSALYLCASSLPLKRAISYNEQFFGPGTRLTVL.

CDR3 sequence reads: CASSDDLEGWDEQYF. In nucleotides, the CDR3 is TGTGCCAGCAGTGATGACCTAGAGGGTTGGGACGAGCAGTACTTC. The chain links TRBV6-2 or TRBV6-3 to TRBJ2-7; tentative D call: TRBD2 (5 bases). The CDR3 is 15 residues long. V was pared by 5 bases and J by 5 bases, with 19 bases between. Germline CDR1 reads MNHEY; CDR2 reads SVGEGT.

The rearrangement joins TRBV5-1 to TRBJ1-1; 8 bases match TRBD1. V shed 2 bases and J 1 base; nucleotides not matched to a gene: 1. There are 14 residues in the CDR3. Germline V gene lookup returns CDR1 SGHRS and CDR2 YFSETQ. The CDR3 region has the DNA TGCGCCAGCAGCTTACAGGGGGGGAACACTGAAGCTTTCTTT. The encoded protein is CASSLQGGNTEAFF.